Each of the 14 T cell receptor beta chains below was sequenced from the same sample in a study of blood T cells in healthy people across ages. The second PCR ran roughly 7 to 12 cycles with a sample-barcoded 5' primer and J-beta primers. One entry per CDR3 protein results from TCRdb running MiXCR on the 5' RACE reads. Of approximately 600,000 distinct CDR3 sequences listed, 45% to 65% are singletons. Input material: blood. The receptors stem from a man aged 60 to 69 in good health.

The chain couples TRBV20-1 to TRBJ2-1; no clear D. The CDR3 spans 13 residues. Between the trimmed V and J ends, which lost 0 bases and 4 bases, there was a span of 7 bases. Germline V gene sequence: CDR1 DFQATT, CDR2 SNEGSKA (reference sequence). The CDR3 DNA is TGCAGTGCTAGAGAAGTGGGGTACAATGAGCAGTTCTTC. It yields the protein CSAREVGYNEQFF.

Here the CDR3 reads CASSVGRGGWNEQFF. The CDR3, as DNA: TGTGCCAGCAGCGTAGGGCGGGGGGGCTGGAATGAGCAGTTCTTC. V gene TRBV9 combines with J gene TRBJ2-1; 9 bases map to TRBD2. V dropped 0 bases and J dropped 7; count of bases not matched to a gene: 5. Germline assignment: CDR1 SGDLS and CDR2 YYNGEE. This CDR3 is 15 amino acids long.

The chain employs TRBV5-1 and TRBJ2-1; D remains unclear. The CDR3 length is 12 residues. Trimming stripped 0 bases from V and 12 bases from J, with 10 bases between. The V gene's germline CDR1 is SGHRS and CDR2 YFSETQ. Here the CDR3 reads CASSLGGCGQFF. CDR3 coding DNA: TGCGCCAGCAGCTTGGGGGGATGCGGGCAGTTCTTC. Complete variable domain (other parts from reference TRBV5-1 and TRBJ2-1): KAGVTQTPRYLIKTRGQQVTLSCSPISGHRSVSWYQQTPGQGLQFLFEYFSETQRNKGNFPGRFSGRQFSNSRSEMNVSTLELGDSALYLCASSLGGCGQFFGPGTRLTVL.

This sequence joins TRBV5-1 and TRBJ2-1, with 7 bases aligning to TRBD1. After removal of 2 bases from V and 7 bases from J, the junction contained 12 bases not matched to a gene. The CDR3 has 16 amino acids. CDR1 is SGHRS, CDR2 YFSETQ, per germline. The CDR3 DNA reads as TGCGCCAGCAGCTTTCAAGAAAACAGGGACAGTAATGAGCAGTTCTTC. Translating it yields CASSFQENRDSNEQFF.

The chain carries TRBV4-2 and TRBJ1-5; D gene unclear. The CDR3 totals 16 residues. The V end lost 0 bases, the J end lost 2 bases, and 11 bases lay between the germline ends. Germline lookup yields CDR1 LGHNA and CDR2 YNFKEQ. The CDR3, as DNA: TGTGCCAGCAGCCAAGAATGGTCCTGGGGCAATCAGCCCCAGCATTTT. It specifies CASSQEWSWGNQPQHF.

The gene calls are TRBV7-2 and TRBJ2-5, with no clear D. The J call may be mistaken, given a closer DNA end match to TRBJ2-7. This CDR3 comprises 11 residues. The germline V gene encodes CDR1 SGHTA and CDR2 FQGNSA. The CDR3 sequence is CASRSVGEQYF. CDR3 coding DNA: TGTGCCAGCAGATCCGTAGGCGAGCAGTACTTC.

This chain connects TRBV20-1 to TRBJ2-1; 10 positions match TRBD1. The CDR3 runs 14 residues. V was clipped by 3 bases and J by 9 bases; unmatched bases: 8. Germline CDR1 reads DFQATT; CDR2 reads SNEGSKA (reference sequence). CDR3 amino acids: CSARRGTGVSEQFF. CDR3 bases: TGCAGTGCTAGGAGGGGGACAGGGGTGAGTGAGCAGTTCTTC.

This clonotype occurred many times. V is TRBV5-1 and J is TRBJ2-5; no clear D gene. The V and J ends lost 3 bases and 3 bases respectively, with 3 bases between them. The germline V gene has CDR1 SGHRS and CDR2 YFSETQ. This CDR3 spans 11 amino acids. CDR3 sequence (DNA): TGCGCCAGCAGCTACGAAGAGACCCAGTACTTC. It specifies CASSYEETQYF.

The chain combines TRBV6-2 or TRBV6-3 with TRBJ2-1; tentatively, D is TRBD2 (6 bases). There are 15 residues in the CDR3. With 6 bases removed from V and 8 bases from J, the gap between germline ends came to 20 bases. Germline V gene lookup returns CDR1 MNHEY and CDR2 SVGEGT. The CDR3 region is CASSPSGGVVYEQFF. CDR3 nucleotide sequence: TGTGCCAGCAGCCCCTCCGGCGGGGTGGTCTATGAGCAGTTCTTC.

This clonotype appeared a few times. V is TRBV5-4 and J is TRBJ2-6; D unresolved. Germline lookup yields CDR1 SGHNT and CDR2 YYREEE (reference sequence). Trimming took off 0 bases at V and 0 bases at J, with 4 bases between the two ends. CDR3 size: 15 residues. The CDR3 sequence is CASSLGRSGANVLTF. In DNA, the CDR3 is TGTGCCAGCAGCTTGGGTCGCTCTGGGGCCAACGTCCTGACTTTC.

The chain couples TRBV5-1 to TRBJ1-2; D is uncertain. In germline, CDR1 is SGHRS, CDR2 YFSETQ. The CDR3 consists of 15 residues. With 0 bases removed from V and 10 bases from J, the gap between germline ends came to 19 bases. The DNA for the CDR3 is TGCGCCAGCAGCTTGGAGGAGGGTTTAAATGATGACTACACCTTC. Translation: CASSLEEGLNDDYTF.

This sequence joins TRBV6-1 and TRBJ1-2; D perhaps matches TRBD1 (6 bases). Between the trimmed V and J ends, which lost 8 bases and 4 bases, there was a span of 17 bases. There are 14 residues in the CDR3. Looked up from germline, CDR1 is MNHNS and CDR2 is SASEGT. The CDR3 protein is CASLDRIKIYGYTF. The CDR3 DNA is TGTGCCAGCCTTGACAGGATTAAGATCTATGGCTACACCTTC.

The V and J genes are TRBV2 and TRBJ2-3; the D is unclear. CDR3 length: 13 residues. Germline CDR1 reads SNHLY; CDR2 reads FYNNEI. V was clipped by 4 bases and J by 6 bases, with 11 bases between them. CDR3 nucleotides: TGTGCCAGCAGTGTTCTCCCGGCGGATACGCAGTATTTT. It translates to CASSVLPADTQYF.

The chain is built from TRBV7-2 and TRBJ2-5; 9 positions agree with TRBD2. The CDR3 consists of 15 residues. V shed 5 bases, J shed 0 bases, and the junction held 4 bases outside the gene matches. Germline V gene data show CDR1 as SGHTA and CDR2 as FQGNSA. The CDR3 protein is CASSHAGGYQETQYF. The CDR3 DNA sequence: TGTGCCAGCAGCCATGCGGGGGGGTACCAAGAGACCCAGTACTTC. The complete variable domain, with remaining parts taken from reference TRBV7-2 and TRBJ2-5, reads GAGVSQSPSNKVTEKGKDVELRCDPISGHTALYWYRQSLGQGLEFLIYFQGNSAPDKSGLPSDRFSAERTGGSVSTLTIQRTQQEDSAVYLCASSHAGGYQETQYFGPGTRLLVL.